A selection of T cell receptor beta chains follows, all from one sample in a study of T cell responses to AZD1222 COVID-19 vaccine. The data were produced by immunoSEQ multiplex PCR, yet TCRdb's version contains in-frame clones alone and is incomplete. The sample includes roughly 100,000 clones, more than 90% of them seen just once. Source: peripheral blood, taken on day 0 of AZD1222 vaccination. These receptors were obtained from an adult in good health. Both conserved end residues are part of each CDR3. A D gene is named only where the DNA matches it firmly. Clone size appears in some rows only: once, few, many, or a class for an expanded clone.

NA,TRBJ1-2,NA,TRBV5-1,CASSFRAGEIDGYTF,TGCGCCAGCAGCTTCAGGGCGGGGGAGATAGATGGCTACACCTTC
NA,TRBJ1-1,TRBD1,TRBV11-2,CASRLRMGTGPEAFF,TGTGCCAGCAGATTAAGGATGGGGACAGGGCCTGAAGCTTTCTTT
NA,TRBJ2-7,TRBD1,TRBV5-1,CASSWGTGEDEQYF,TGCGCCAGCAGTTGGGGGACAGGGGAGGACGAGCAGTACTTC
once,TRBJ1-1,NA,TRBV30,CAWNVGKNTEAFF,TGTGCCTGGAACGTAGGTAAGAACACTGAAGCTTTCTTT
NA,TRBJ2-6,TRBD1,TRBV5-4,CASSHPRGTLSGANVLTF,TGTGCCAGCAGCCACCCCAGGGGGACCCTCTCTGGGGCCAACGTCCTGACTTTC
NA,TRBJ2-1,NA,TRBV6-5,CASREGVGEQFF,TGTGCCAGTAGAGAGGGGGTCGGCGAGCAGTTCTTC
NA,TRBJ2-7,NA,TRBV5-1,CASSSGASSYEQYF,TGCGCCAGCAGCTCGGGCGCCAGCTCCTACGAGCAGTACTTC
few,TRBJ2-7,NA,TRBV6-5,CASSYDTGRNEQYF,TGTGCCAGCAGTTACGATACAGGGCGGAACGAGCAGTACTTC
few,TRBJ1-1,NA,TRBV6-2/TRBV6-3,CASSYPGVHTEAFF,TGTGCCAGCAGTTACCCAGGGGTCCACACTGAAGCTTTCTTT
NA,TRBJ2-5,TRBD2,TRBV5-4,CASSRGGFDPQYF,TGTGCCAGCAGCCGGGGGGGGTTTGACCCCCAGTACTTC
NA,TRBJ1-1,TRBD1,TRBV28,CASSSSQSRDSNTEAFF,TGTGCCAGCAGTTCCTCTCAAAGCCGGGACAGCAACACTGAAGCTTTCTTT
NA,TRBJ1-3,NA,TRBV13,CASSSPVGAPNTIYF,TGTGCCAGCAGCAGTCCGGTGGGGGCTCCAAACACCATATATTTT
NA,TRBJ2-7,NA,TRBV7-9,CASSFPGEAAIDEQYF,TGTGCCAGCAGCTTTCCGGGGGAGGCAGCTATCGACGAGCAGTACTTC
NA,TRBJ1-3,TRBD1,TRBV10-1,CASSEMGDRAQIGNTIYF,TGCGCCAGCAGTGAGATGGGGGACAGGGCACAAATTGGAAACACCATATATTTT
NA,TRBJ1-1,NA,TRBV12-3/TRBV12-4,CASSPRGTEAFF,TGTGCCAGCAGTCCCAGGGGAACTGAAGCTTTCTTT
NA,TRBJ2-1,TRBD1,TRBV7-8,CASSSPGQGANEQFF,TGTGCCAGCAGCTCACCGGGACAGGGGGCCAATGAGCAGTTCTTC
NA,TRBJ1-2,TRBD1,TRBV9,CANTRRGLGYTF,TGTGCCAACACACGGAGGGGGCTCGGCTACACCTTC
NA,TRBJ2-7,NA,TRBV27,CASSLGQGGGEQYF,TGTGCCAGCAGTTTGGGGCAGGGGGGGGGCGAGCAGTACTTC